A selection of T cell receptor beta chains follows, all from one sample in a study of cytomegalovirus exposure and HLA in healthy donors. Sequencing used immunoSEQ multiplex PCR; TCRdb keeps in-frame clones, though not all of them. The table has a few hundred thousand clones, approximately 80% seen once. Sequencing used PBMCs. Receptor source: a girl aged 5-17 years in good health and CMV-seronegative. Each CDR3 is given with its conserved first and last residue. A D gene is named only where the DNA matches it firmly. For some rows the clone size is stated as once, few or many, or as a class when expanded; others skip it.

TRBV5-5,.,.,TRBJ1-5,CASSLVGQGRQPQHF,TGTGCCAGCAGCTTGGTGGGGCAGGGGAGACAGCCCCAGCATTTT
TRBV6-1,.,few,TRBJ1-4,CASSSNLGPNEKLFF,TGTGCCAGCAGTTCAAATCTGGGGCCTAATGAAAAACTGTTTTTT
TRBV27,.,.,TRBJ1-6,CASSRGNSPLHF,TGTGCCAGTAGTAGGGGGAATTCACCCCTCCACTTT
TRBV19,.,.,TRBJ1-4,CATRANEKLFF,TGTGCCACCCGGGCTAATGAAAAACTGTTTTTT
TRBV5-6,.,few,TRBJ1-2,CASSLRGQPGYTF,TGTGCCAGCAGCTTGAGAGGACAGCCTGGCTACACCTTC
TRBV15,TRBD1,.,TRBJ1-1,CATSPSGGPTEAFF,TGTGCCACCTCTCCGTCAGGGGGACCCACTGAAGCTTTCTTT
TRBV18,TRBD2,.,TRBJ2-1,CASSPRASGGANEQFF,TGTGCCAGCTCACCACGGGCTAGCGGGGGGGCCAATGAGCAGTTCTTC
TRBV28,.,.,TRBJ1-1,CASSSDIFSQDFF,TGTGCCAGCAGTTCAGATATTTTCTCACAGGATTTCTTT
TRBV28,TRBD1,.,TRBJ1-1,CASLFNRGQNTEAFF,TGTGCCAGTTTATTTAACAGGGGCCAGAACACTGAAGCTTTCTTT
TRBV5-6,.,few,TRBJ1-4,CASSPGLVEKLFF,TGTGCCAGCAGCCCGGGACTCGTCGAAAAACTGTTTTTT
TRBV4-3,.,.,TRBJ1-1,CASSQDDRGWYTEAFF,TGCGCCAGCAGCCAAGACGATCGGGGGTGGTACACTGAAGCTTTCTTT
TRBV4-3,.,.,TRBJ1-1,CASSPQRISEAFF,TGCGCCAGCAGCCCGCAGAGGATTAGTGAAGCTTTCTTT
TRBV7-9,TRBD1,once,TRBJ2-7,CASSPRQGRSFDYEQYF,TGTGCCAGCAGCCCCCGACAGGGGAGAAGCTTTGACTACGAGCAGTACTTC
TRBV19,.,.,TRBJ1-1,CASSSQTIRGEAFF,TGTGCCAGTAGTAGCCAAACTATCAGGGGTGAAGCTTTCTTT
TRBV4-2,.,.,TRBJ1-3,CASSREGVANTIYF,TGTGCCAGCAGTAGAGAGGGGGTCGCAAACACCATATATTTT
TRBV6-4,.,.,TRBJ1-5,CASSGGLGQPQHF,TGTGCCAGCAGTGGGGGCCTAGGTCAGCCCCAGCATTTT
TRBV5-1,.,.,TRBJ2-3,CASSLGASSTDTQYF,TGCGCCAGCAGCTTGGGGGCGTCTAGCACAGATACGCAGTATTTT
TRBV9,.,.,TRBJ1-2,CASSVGGQGRGYTF,TGTGCCAGCAGCGTAGGGGGTCAGGGAAGAGGCTACACCTTC
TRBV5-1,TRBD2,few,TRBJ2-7,CASSSLAGDSYEQYF,TGCGCCAGCAGCTCACTAGCGGGAGATAGCTACGAGCAGTACTTC
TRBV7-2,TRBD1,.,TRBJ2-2,CASSLGQASTGELFF,TGTGCCAGCAGCTTGGGACAGGCGAGCACCGGGGAGCTGTTTTTT
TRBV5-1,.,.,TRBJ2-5,CASRERAQETQYF,TGCGCCAGCCGGGAGAGGGCCCAAGAGACCCAGTACTTC
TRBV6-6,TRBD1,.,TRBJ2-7,CASRPSDRDSHEQYF,TGTGCCAGCAGGCCCTCAGACAGGGATTCTCACGAGCAGTACTTC
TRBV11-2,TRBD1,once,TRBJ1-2,CASSLGGGPGYTF,TGTGCCAGCAGCTTAGGAGGGGGCCCTGGCTACACCTTC
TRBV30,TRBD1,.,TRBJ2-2,CASGQQNTGELFF,TGTGCCTCGGGACAGCAGAACACCGGGGAGCTGTTTTTT
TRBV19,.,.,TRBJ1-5,CASSRGTRNQPQHF,TGTGCCAGTAGCCGGGGGACTCGCAATCAGCCCCAGCATTTT
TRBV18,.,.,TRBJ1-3,CASSRTEAVSGNTIYF,TGTGCCAGCTCCCGCACAGAAGCAGTCTCTGGAAACACCATATATTTT
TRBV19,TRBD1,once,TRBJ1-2,CARRDREEDGYTF,TGTGCCCGGCGAGACAGGGAGGAGGATGGCTACACCTTC
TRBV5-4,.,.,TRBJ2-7,CASSSETSREQYF,TGTGCCAGCAGCTCTGAAACTAGTCGCGAGCAGTACTTC
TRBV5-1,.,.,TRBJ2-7,CASSLFPGVDEQYF,TGCGCCAGCAGCTTGTTTCCGGGGGTGGACGAGCAGTACTTC